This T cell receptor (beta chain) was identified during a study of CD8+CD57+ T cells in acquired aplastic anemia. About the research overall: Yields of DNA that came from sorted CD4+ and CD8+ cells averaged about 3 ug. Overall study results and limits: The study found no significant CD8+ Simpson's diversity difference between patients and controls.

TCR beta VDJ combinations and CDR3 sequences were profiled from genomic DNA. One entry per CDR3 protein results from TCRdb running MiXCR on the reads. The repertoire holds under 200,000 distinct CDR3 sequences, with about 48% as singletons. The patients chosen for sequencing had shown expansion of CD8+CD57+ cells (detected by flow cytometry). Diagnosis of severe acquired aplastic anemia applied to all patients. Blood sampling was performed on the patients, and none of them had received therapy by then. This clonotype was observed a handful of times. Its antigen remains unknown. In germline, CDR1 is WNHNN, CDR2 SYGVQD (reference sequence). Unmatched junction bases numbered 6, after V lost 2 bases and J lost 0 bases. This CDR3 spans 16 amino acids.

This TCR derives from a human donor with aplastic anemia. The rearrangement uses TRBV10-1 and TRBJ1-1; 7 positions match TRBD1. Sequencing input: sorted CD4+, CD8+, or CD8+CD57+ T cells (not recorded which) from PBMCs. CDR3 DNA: TGCGCCAGCAGTGAGACTGGGACAGCCGTGAACACTGAAGCTTTCTTT. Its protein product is CASSETGTAVNTEAFF.